These 27 T cell receptor beta chains were sequenced from one sample in a study of blood T cell repertoires in COVID-19. The repertoire was sequenced with immunoSEQ multiplex PCR; TCRdb's copy has only in-frame clones and lacks some. The table includes under 250,000 clones, roughly 85% detected once. Sequences were obtained from PBMCs or T cells enriched from blood (not recorded which). The receptors were gathered from a woman between 50 and 59 years old with acute COVID-19.

The V call is TRBV7-2, the J call TRBJ1-1, with 7 bases fitting TRBD1. The CDR3 loop spans 15 amino acids. Germline assignment: CDR1 SGHTA and CDR2 FQGNSA. Unmatched junction bases numbered 11, after V lost 5 bases and J lost 5 bases. The CDR3 DNA reads TGTGCCAGCAGCACGACAGGGCAAGGTGGGACTGAAGCTTTCTTT. Its protein is CASSTTGQGGTEAFF.

The V gene is TRBV10-3, the J gene TRBJ2-7; the match to TRBD1 covers 7 bases. With 6 bases clipped from V and 0 bases from J, the junction kept 5 bases outside the gene matches. CDR3 length equals 14 residues. Germline assignment: CDR1 ENHRY and CDR2 SYGVKD. The CDR3 region has the DNA TGTGCCATCAGGAAGGGGGCCGACTCCTACGAGCAGTACTTC. Encoded protein: CAIRKGADSYEQYF.

The V call is TRBV12-3 or TRBV12-4, the J call TRBJ1-2; 7 bases align to TRBD1. With V trimmed by 5 bases and J by 9 bases, 9 bases remained unmatched. The CDR3 length is 13 residues. The CDR3 sequence is CASSPRGTKSYTF. The CDR3 nucleotides read TGTGCCAGCAGTCCCAGGGGGACGAAGAGCTACACCTTC.

The rearrangement joins TRBV29-1 to TRBJ1-2; D is unclear. This CDR3 region has 12 residues. In germline, CDR1 is SQVTM, CDR2 ANQGSEA. Trimming shortened V by 3 bases and J by 6 bases, and 11 bases separated the two germline ends. The CDR3, as DNA: TGCAGCGTTGAGCAGGTTTTAAATGGCTACACCTTC. It specifies CSVEQVLNGYTF.

The chain recombines TRBV30 with TRBJ2-6; TRBD1 agrees at 9 bases. From germline, CDR1 is GTSNPN and CDR2 SVGIG (reference sequence). V lost 0 bases, J lost 2 bases, and 2 bases stayed unmatched. The CDR3 is 16 residues long. The CDR3 here is CAWSVGQGTGANVLTF. Written as DNA, the CDR3 is TGTGCCTGGAGTGTAGGACAGGGGACTGGGGCCAACGTCCTGACTTTC.

This rearrangement joins TRBV5-1 to TRBJ1-6; no reliable D call. The CDR3 is 18 amino acids. CDR1 and CDR2 (germline): SGHRS, YFSETQ. V was clipped by 0 bases and J by 0 bases, with 13 bases between them. The CDR3 nucleotides read TGCGCCAGCAGCTTGGCCCCCCCGGAGAGCTCCTATAATTCACCCCTCCACTTT. Translation: CASSLAPPESSYNSPLHF. The full variable domain, completed using reference TRBV5-1 and TRBJ1-6, is KAGVTQTPRYLIKTRGQQVTLSCSPISGHRSVSWYQQTPGQGLQFLFEYFSETQRNKGNFPGRFSGRQFSNSRSEMNVSTLELGDSALYLCASSLAPPESSYNSPLHFGNGTRLTVT.

This clone has a handful of counts. This rearrangement joins TRBV30 to TRBJ1-1; D is perhaps TRBD1 (5 bases). The CDR3 extends over 15 amino acids. Deletions cut 5 bases from V and 4 bases from J, with 20 bases between. CDR1 and CDR2 from the germline V gene are GTSNPN and SVGIG (reference sequence). CDR3 sequence: CAWSRPVQEGTEAFF. As DNA, the CDR3 is TGTGCCTGGTCCCGGCCTGTACAGGAGGGCACTGAAGCTTTCTTT.

The chain is built from TRBV10-3 and TRBJ1-5; TRBD1 is a possible D gene (6 bases). Germline loops: CDR1 ENHRY, CDR2 SYGVKD. Trimming stripped 6 bases from V and 5 bases from J, with 14 bases between. There are 14 residues in the CDR3. CDR3 nucleotide sequence: TGTGCCATCAGCTCGGGGGGGGCCCATCAGCCCCAGCATTTT. Translation: CAISSGGAHQPQHF.

The gene calls are TRBV4-3 and TRBJ2-2; unclear D gene. The CDR3 totals 14 residues. Per the germline V gene, CDR1 is LGHNA and CDR2 is YSLEER. Trimming cost V 3 bases and J 2 bases, with 7 bases left between them. The CDR3 region has the DNA TGCGCCAGCAGCCAGCTAGGCAACACCGGGGAGCTGTTTTTT. Translation: CASSQLGNTGELFF.

The chain links TRBV4-3 to TRBJ1-1, with 9 bases lining up with TRBD1. In germline, CDR1 is LGHNA, CDR2 YSLEER. The V segment lost 4 bases and the J segment 2 bases; nucleotides outside the gene matches: 11. The CDR3 loop spans 17 amino acids. This CDR3 reads CASSPTPWGQGNTEAFF. CDR3 bases: TGCGCCAGCAGCCCTACCCCCTGGGGACAGGGAAACACTGAAGCTTTCTTT.

V gene TRBV3-1 (or the pseudogene TRBV3-2) combines with J gene TRBJ1-6; D gene uncertain. The CDR3 spans 15 residues. V dropped 5 bases and J dropped 7 bases, with 15 bases sitting between them. The germline gives CDR1 LGHDT, CDR2 YNNKEL (reference sequence). The CDR3: CASSAQPLRNSPLHF. CDR3 coding DNA: TGTGCCAGCAGCGCTCAGCCCCTCAGGAATTCACCCCTCCACTTT.

The table lists this clone with a few counts. The chain carries TRBV19 and TRBJ1-5; 9 nucleotides match TRBD1. Germline V gives CDR1 LNHDA, CDR2 SQIVND (reference sequence). The CDR3 has 13 amino acids. V lost 6 bases and J lost 6; bases outside the gene matches: 3. The CDR3 nucleotides are TGTGCCAGTAGGACAGGGGGAAGTCAGCCCCAGCATTTT. Protein product: CASRTGGSQPQHF.

The chain recombines TRBV6-5 with TRBJ2-1; maybe TRBD2 (7 bases). Trimming cost V 2 bases and J 2 bases, with 13 bases left between them. CDR1 MNHEY and CDR2 SVGAGI come from the germline V gene. The CDR3 is made up of 16 amino acids. CDR3 coding DNA: TGTGCCAGCAGTTACAGGTCGGGGGGCGCCTACAATGAGCAGTTCTTC. This translates into CASSYRSGGAYNEQFF.

The gene calls are TRBV6-2 or TRBV6-3 and TRBJ1-6, with D possibly being TRBD1 (5 bases). With 6 bases removed from V and 10 bases from J, the gap between germline ends came to 22 bases. This CDR3 is built from 16 residues. Germline V lookup: CDR1 MNHEY, CDR2 SVGEGT. The CDR3 DNA reads TGTGCCAGCAGCCCCCCGACTGGGGGGGTAGGCTCACCCCTCCACTTT. It encodes CASSPPTGGVGSPLHF.

The chain combines TRBV5-4 with TRBJ1-2; 9 bases are a match to TRBD1. The ends lost 5 bases at V and 7 bases at J; junction bases unmatched: 6. CDR3 length equals 13 residues. The germline V gene has CDR1 SGHNT and CDR2 YYREEE (reference sequence). This CDR3 reads CASRTGTGPGYTF. In DNA form, the CDR3 reads TGTGCCAGCAGAACCGGGACAGGGCCTGGCTACACCTTC.

This clone was observed a handful of times. The chain has TRBV12-3 or TRBV12-4 and TRBJ1-1; D gene ambiguous. V was shortened by 2 bases and J by 6 bases, with 7 bases between the two germline ends. The CDR3 is 12 amino acids. The CDR3 DNA sequence: TGTGCCAGCAGTTTACTCGAGTCTGAAGCTTTCTTT. Its translation: CASSLLESEAFF.

This clone showed up just once. The chain is built from TRBV5-4 and TRBJ1-1; possible D gene TRBD1, 5 bases. Germline-derived CDR1 and CDR2 are SGHNT and YYREEE (reference sequence). The CDR3 has 14 amino acids. V shed 4 bases and J shed 3 bases, with 13 bases lying between them. The CDR3 spells CASSGSWGDTEAFF. CDR3 nucleotides: TGTGCCAGCAGCGGCTCCTGGGGGGACACTGAAGCTTTCTTT.

V usage is TRBV7-8 and J usage is TRBJ2-7, with 9 bases fitting TRBD1. Germline assignment: CDR1 SGHVS and CDR2 FQNEAQ. J lost 5 bases, V lost 10 bases, and 15 bases had no gene match. This CDR3 region has 15 residues. Here the CDR3 DNA reads TGTGCCACCTCTCCAGGGGGACAGGGTTCTAACGAGCAGTACTTC. This encodes CATSPGGQGSNEQYF. Full variable domain (outside the CDR3, taken from reference TRBV7-8 and TRBJ2-7): GAGVSQSPRYKVAKRGQDVALRCDPISGHVSLFWYQQALGQGPEFLTYFQNEAQLDKSGLPSDRFFAERPEGSVSTLKIQRTQQEDSAVYLCATSPGGQGSNEQYFGPGTRLTVT.

This chain links TRBV6-5 with TRBJ2-5; D might be TRBD2 (5 bases). V lost 0 bases, J lost 2 bases, and 10 bases lay in between. This CDR3 is built from 15 residues. Germline CDR1 MNHEY, CDR2 SVGAGI. Here the CDR3 reads CASSYSRADQETQYF. CDR3 nucleotides: TGTGCCAGCAGTTACTCGAGGGCAGATCAAGAGACCCAGTACTTC.

This chain uses TRBV7-2 with TRBJ2-2; 9 bases are a match to TRBD1. The CDR3 spans 15 residues. In germline, CDR1 is SGHTA, CDR2 FQGNSA. The V and J ends lost 3 bases and 5 bases, in that order; junction bases with no gene match: 4. DNA for the CDR3: TGTGCCAGCAGCTTCGGGACAGGGAATACCGGGGAGCTGTTTTTT. It translates to CASSFGTGNTGELFF.

A note on this clone: Its ends do not fully match the called genes, so a read error is possible. The rearrangement links TRBV30 to TRBJ1-1; D gene uncertain. CDR1 and CDR2 (germline): GTSNPN, SVGIG (reference sequence). The CDR3 extends over 13 amino acids. The CDR3 sequence is CAWSTAGWTETFF. The CDR3 coding sequence is TGTGCCTGGAGTACGGCCGGATGGACTGAAACTTTCTTT. Variable domain in full (rest from reference TRBV30 and TRBJ1-1): SQTIHQWPATLVQPVGSPLSLECTVEGTSNPNLYWYRQAAGRGLQLLFYSVGIGQISSEVPQNLSASRPQDRQFILSSKKLLLSDSGFYLCAWSTAGWTETFFGQGTRLTVV.

The J gene is TRBJ1-2, the V gene TRBV20-1; 8 bases match TRBD1. The CDR3 consists of 11 residues. Unmatched junction bases numbered 3, after V lost 6 bases and J lost 6 bases. Germline V gives CDR1 DFQATT, CDR2 SNEGSKA (reference sequence). CDR3 sequence (DNA): TGCAGTGCCAGGACAGGGAATGGCTACACCTTC. Amino acids: CSARTGNGYTF.

There are a few counts of this clone. The V and J genes are TRBV5-1 and TRBJ2-1; D is possibly TRBD2 (6 bases). Germline values: CDR1 SGHRS, CDR2 YFSETQ. This CDR3 has 13 amino acids. V dropped 5 bases and J dropped 6 bases, with 12 bases sitting between them. DNA for the CDR3: TGCGCCAGCAGGGGAACCGGGGGCAATGAGCAGTTCTTC. Protein product: CASRGTGGNEQFF.

J is TRBJ2-1 and V is TRBV30, with TRBD2 identical over 13 bases. The ends lost 2 bases at V and 6 bases at J; junction bases unmatched: 4. The CDR3 totals 15 residues. Looked up from germline, CDR1 is GTSNPN and CDR2 is SVGIG (reference sequence). In DNA, the CDR3 is TGTGCCTGGAGTCCGACTAGCGGGGGGTCCAATGAGCAGTTCTTC. It is translated as CAWSPTSGGSNEQFF.

The chain recombines TRBV30 with TRBJ2-3; 11 bases align to TRBD1. CDR3 length: 14 amino acids. The germline V gene encodes CDR1 GTSNPN and CDR2 SVGIG (reference sequence). V lost 5 bases and J lost 3; bases outside the gene matches: 4. CDR3 nucleotides: TGTGCCTGGGGGACAGGGGGTCTTACAGATACGCAGTATTTT. It specifies CAWGTGGLTDTQYF.

CDR3 residues: CASSSLDRVVNGYTF. The CDR3 coding sequence is TGTGCCAGCAGCTCACTGGACAGGGTAGTTAATGGCTACACCTTC. The chain recombines TRBV5-4 with TRBJ1-2; 8 bases line up with TRBD1. V trimming: 3 bases; J trimming: 6 bases; junction bases outside the gene matches: 10. The germline V gene encodes CDR1 SGHNT and CDR2 YYREEE (reference sequence). This CDR3 contains 15 residues.

This sequence joins TRBV5-1 and TRBJ1-2; the D gene is possibly TRBD1 (6 bases). The CDR3 runs 13 residues. The V gene's germline CDR1 is SGHRS and CDR2 YFSETQ. The V gene lost 0 bases and the J gene lost 6 bases, with 9 bases spanning the gap. The CDR3 region has the DNA TGCGCCAGCAGCTTGGGACAGGTCGATGGCTACACCTTC. It specifies CASSLGQVDGYTF.